This TCR beta chain was sequenced during a study of blood T cell repertoires in COVID-19. The overall study: Acute and convalescent COVID-19 samples came from the United States, Italy and Spain.

Original processing notes: Counts of nucleated cells, estimated from reference gene primer amplification, were obtained. Data came from immunoSEQ multiplex PCR; TCRdb stores just in-frame clones and leaves some out. The V and J calls and clone size were taken over from that table, and D and trimming were inferred from the DNA. Of some 250,000 clones listed, around four fifths are singletons. The J segment lost 4 bases and the V segment lost 6 bases, leaving 6 bases of the junction unmatched. The V gene's germline CDR1 is GTSNPN and CDR2 SVGIG (reference sequence). This CDR3 region has 13 residues. V is TRBV30 and J is TRBJ1-3, with TRBD1 matching 7 bases. Sequenced input: peripheral blood. The clonotype was recovered from a man in his forties with active or convalescent COVID-19. In nucleotides, the CDR3 is TGTGCCTGTCGAGGGGGCGCGGGAAACACCATATATTTT. As protein: CACRGGAGNTIYF.